This note documents a single T cell receptor (beta chain) sequence. Its specificity is unknown. The CDR3 end lies 3 residues beyond the end of the read and is filled in from the germline J gene. This entry comes from a study of T cells in women clearing cervical HPV infection. The CDR3 extends over 15 amino acids. Germline V gene lookup returns CDR1 SGHRS and CDR2 YFSETQ. The table came from immunoSEQ multiplex PCR; TCRdb's copy has only in-frame clones and leaves some out. Its clone listing holds tens of thousands of clones. Study results and limitations: CIN3+ cases had significantly higher TCR repertoire richness than controls, but evenness did not differ.

The V call is TRBV5-1, the J call TRBJ2-2; D not certain. Sequencing was carried out using blood buffy coat. The receptor comes from a woman between 18 and 70 years old with a cervical HPV16 infection that either progressed to CIN3+ or cleared (not recorded which). The sequenced CDR3 bases are TGCGCCAGCAGCTTAGACCCGGCAACTAATGAAAAG. Its protein is CASSLDPATNEK. The entire CDR3 sequence reads CASSLDPATNEKLFF.